Listed here is a single T cell receptor (beta chain). In this sample, this clone turned up once. No cognate antigen has been identified for it. No base-level quality is on record; no much larger clone is a single base apart. The CDR1 and CDR2 encoded by the germline V gene are SGHRS and YFSETQ. The CDR3 runs 17 amino acids, cysteine and phenylalanine included. Of all the DNA, just the CDR3 is kept, 51 bases in frame from base 1. Trimming removed 1 base from V and 0 bases from J; the gene matches leave 6 bases unexplained. Receptors were amplified or captured by the immunoSEQ multiplex PCR assay. TCRdb holds this immuneACCESS table with in-frame rearrangements only. Some clones are missing; in checked studies, unresolved V genes explain under half, and the rest has no known cause. A total of under 55,000 clones appear in this sample, approximately 93% of them only once. Together, the top ten hold less than 0.4% of the sample.

This specimen belongs to a study of T cell changes during pregnancy in multiple sclerosis (dated by TCRdb to 2018 to 2020). Regarding the complete study: The study looked at changes in the T cell repertoire across pregnancy in women with multiple sclerosis.

The V and J segments used are TRBV5-1 and TRBJ2-4; 8 middle bases align to TRBD1. The source was CD4+ T cells from peripheral blood mononuclear cells, collected in the third trimester of pregnancy. The TCR comes from a female donor with multiple sclerosis, enrolled in a pregnancy study. The CDR3 protein sequence reads: CASSLTGQGLAKNIQYF. The DNA sequence is given as TGCGCCAGCAGCTTGACCGGACAGGGTCTAGCCAAAAACATTCAGTACTTC.